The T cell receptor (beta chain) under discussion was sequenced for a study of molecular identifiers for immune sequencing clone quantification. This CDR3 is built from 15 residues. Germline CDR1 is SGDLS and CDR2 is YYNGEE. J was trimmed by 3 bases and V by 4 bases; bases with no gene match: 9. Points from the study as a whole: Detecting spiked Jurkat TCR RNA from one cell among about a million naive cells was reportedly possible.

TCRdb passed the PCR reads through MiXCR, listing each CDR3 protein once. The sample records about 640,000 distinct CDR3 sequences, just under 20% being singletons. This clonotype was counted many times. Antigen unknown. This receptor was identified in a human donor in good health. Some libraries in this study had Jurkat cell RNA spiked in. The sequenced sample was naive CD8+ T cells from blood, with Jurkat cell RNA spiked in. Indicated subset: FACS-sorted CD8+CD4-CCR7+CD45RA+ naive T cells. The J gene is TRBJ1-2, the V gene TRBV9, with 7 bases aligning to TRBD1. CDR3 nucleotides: TGTGCCAGCAGCCCCCCGAGGGGGCCCGACTATGGCTACACCTTC. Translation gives CASSPPRGPDYGYTF.